The 30 T cell receptor beta chains in this list originate from one sample, sequenced in a study of T-cell reconstitution after alpha-beta-depleted transplantation in children. Overall study results and limits: At one year after transplant, newly produced T cells mostly accounted for T-cell counts and diversity.

Unique molecular identifiers were built into the TCRbeta library. MiXCR, applied by TCRdb to the PCR reads, yields one record per CDR3 protein. Altogether around 270,000 distinct CDR3 sequences are present, roughly 7.8% being singletons, with the ten largest covering about 9.3%. These receptors have no identified antigens. This material consisted of peripheral blood, taken 360 days after TCRalphabeta/CD19-depleted stem cell transplant. The receptors here all came from a female patient aged 2 to 10 who had a stem cell transplant for Fanconi anemia, so the T cells may come from the graft donor.

This clonotype occurred many times. The gene calls are TRBV7-3 and TRBJ2-1; D gene unclear. V lost 2 bases to trimming and J lost 6 bases, with 5 bases between them. CDR1 and CDR2 from the germline V gene are SGHTA and FQGTGA. This CDR3 has 12 residues. CDR3 nucleotide sequence: TGTGCCAGCAGCTTAGACTCCAATGAGCAGTTCTTC. It translates to CASSLDSNEQFF. The variable domain in full, completed from reference TRBV7-3 and TRBJ2-1, reads GAGVSQTPSNKVTEKGKYVELRCDPISGHTALYWYRQSLGQGPEFLIYFQGTGAADDSGLPNDRFFAVRPEGSVSTLKIQRTERGDSAVYLCASSLDSNEQFFGPGTRLTVL.

This clonotype was seen ten or more times. The chain uses TRBV28 and TRBJ2-7; 11 bases map to TRBD1. The ends lost 5 bases at V and 4 bases at J; junction bases unmatched: 7. Looked up from germline, CDR1 is MDHEN and CDR2 is SYDVKM. This CDR3 contains 15 residues. The CDR3 reads CASSPTDRGRYEQYF. The CDR3 nucleotides are TGTGCCAGCAGTCCAACGGACAGGGGGCGTTACGAGCAGTACTTC.

This clonotype was counted ten times or more. CDR3 protein: CASSFGDDAGANVLTF. The DNA of the CDR3 is TGTGCCAGCAGTTTCGGCGACGACGCTGGGGCCAACGTCCTGACTTTC. V gene TRBV12-3 or TRBV12-4 combines with J gene TRBJ2-6; D is unresolved. The CDR3 runs 16 residues. Trimming left V 3 bases short and J 2 bases short, with 11 bases between.

The sample holds a few counts of this clonotype. The chain couples TRBV13 to TRBJ2-3, with 8 bases lining up with TRBD1. Germline V gene lookup returns CDR1 PRHDT and CDR2 FYEKMQ (reference sequence). The CDR3 totals 15 residues. Losses at the gene ends were 7 bases for V and 4 bases for J; bases not matched to a gene: 10. As DNA, the CDR3 is TGTGCCAGCACCTCGGACAGGGACACGGCAGATACGCAGTATTTT. The encoded protein is CASTSDRDTADTQYF. Full variable domain (missing parts from reference TRBV13 and TRBJ2-3): AAGVIQSPRHLIKEKRETATLKCYPIPRHDTVYWYQQGPGQDPQFLISFYEKMQSDKGSIPDRFSAQQFSDYHSELNMSSLELGDSALYFCASTSDRDTADTQYFGPGTRLTVL.

This clonotype was detected many times. V usage is TRBV6-4 and J usage is TRBJ2-3; 9 positions match TRBD1. J lost 3 bases, V lost 2 bases, and 0 bases had no gene match. Looked up from germline, CDR1 is MRHNA and CDR2 is SNTAGT. This CDR3 is 14 amino acids long. This CDR3 reads CASSDGQGTDTQYF. The CDR3 bases are TGTGCCAGCAGTGACGGACAGGGGACAGATACGCAGTATTTT.

In its sample, this clonotype was seen a few times. CDR3 bases: TGTGCCAGCAGTTTCATCAGGGAACTCGGGGAGCTGTTTTTT. Residues: CASSFIRELGELFF. The rearrangement joins TRBV28 to TRBJ2-2; the D gene is possibly TRBD1 (5 bases). The CDR3 has 14 amino acids. Trimming took off 3 bases at V and 7 bases at J, with 12 bases between the two ends. CDR1 MDHEN and CDR2 SYDVKM come from the germline V gene.

In this sample, this clonotype turned up many times. V gene TRBV12-3 or TRBV12-4 combines with J gene TRBJ1-1; weak D call: TRBD1 (5 bases). The CDR3 extends over 13 amino acids. Trimming stripped 6 bases from V and 6 bases from J, with 14 bases between. The CDR3 spells CASRPQGEAEAFF. The CDR3 DNA sequence: TGTGCCAGCAGGCCCCAGGGCGAGGCTGAAGCTTTCTTT.

This chain connects TRBV7-6 to TRBJ2-1, with unresolved D. The germline CDR1 and CDR2 sequences are SGHVS and FNYEAQ. Trimming pared 3 bases from V and 4 bases from J, leaving 13 bases between. The CDR3 runs to 15 residues. Here the CDR3 DNA reads TGTGCCAGCAGCTTTCCAGCCGTTGGGTACAATGAGCAGTTCTTC. It specifies CASSFPAVGYNEQFF.

This clonotype was seen a few times. The chain uses TRBV5-6 and TRBJ1-3; the D gene is possibly TRBD1 (5 bases). The V gene's germline CDR1 is SGHDT and CDR2 YYEEEE. There are 16 residues in the CDR3. Trimming took off 2 bases at V and 2 bases at J, with 14 bases between the two ends. The CDR3 reads CASSFTLQGTGNTIYF. Written as DNA, the CDR3 is TGTGCCAGCAGCTTTACACTTCAGGGAACTGGAAACACCATATATTTT.

V usage is TRBV7-2 and J usage is TRBJ1-5; possible D gene TRBD1, 6 bases. This CDR3 has 13 residues. Germline V CDR1 and CDR2: SGHTA, FQGNSA. V lost 5 bases, J lost 9 bases, and 14 bases lay in between. The CDR3 reads CASSLGTIRPQHF. DNA for the CDR3: TGTGCCAGCAGCCTCGGGACAATAAGGCCCCAGCATTTT.

This clonotype was detected a few times. The rearrangement joins TRBV5-1 to TRBJ1-2; 8 bases match TRBD1. There are 15 residues in the CDR3. Trimming removed 0 bases from V and 2 bases from J; junction bases left unmatched: 3. Germline V gene data show CDR1 as SGHRS and CDR2 as YFSETQ. The CDR3 region is CASSLDNRGNYGYTF. The CDR3 coding sequence is TGCGCCAGCAGCTTGGACAACAGGGGGAACTATGGCTACACCTTC.

The sample holds a few counts of this clonotype. J is TRBJ2-2 and V is TRBV5-1, with 7 bases lining up with TRBD1. This CDR3 is 20 amino acids long. In germline, CDR1 is SGHRS, CDR2 YFSETQ. V trimming: 4 bases; J trimming: 1 base; junction bases outside the gene matches: 19. The CDR3 protein is CASSPLAQGRFRLNTGELFF. CDR3 sequence (DNA): TGCGCCAGCAGCCCCCTCGCACAGGGGCGATTTAGGTTGAACACCGGGGAGCTGTTTTTT.

This clonotype was seen many times. This chain joins TRBV10-3 and TRBJ2-7, with 11 bases aligning to TRBD1. With V trimmed by 0 bases and J by 3 bases, 4 bases remained unmatched. Germline CDR1 ENHRY, CDR2 SYGVKD. CDR3 length: 16 residues. CDR3 bases: TGTGCCATCAGTGAGTCGAGGGACAGGGGGTACTACGAGCAGTACTTC. It specifies CAISESRDRGYYEQYF.

The chain links TRBV18 to TRBJ2-3; D gene unclear. The V gene lost 2 bases and the J gene lost 4 bases, with 13 bases spanning the gap. The CDR3 totals 15 residues. Germline lookup yields CDR1 KGHSH and CDR2 LQKENI. The CDR3, as DNA: TGTGCCAGCTCACCAGTAGTAGTCGGCCCAGATACGCAGTATTTT. Translation gives CASSPVVVGPDTQYF. The variable domain in full, completed from reference TRBV18 and TRBJ2-3, reads NAGVMQNPRHLVRRRGQEARLRCSPMKGHSHVYWYRQLPEEGLKFMVYLQKENIIDESGMPKERFSAEFPKEGPSILRIQQVVRGDSAAYFCASSPVVVGPDTQYFGPGTRLTVL.

Many counts were recorded for this clonotype. V and J are TRBV11-2 and TRBJ1-1; a possible D gene is TRBD1 (5 bases). The germline V gene has CDR1 SGHAT and CDR2 FQNNGV. The CDR3 runs 14 residues. Trimming pared 5 bases from V and 12 bases from J, leaving 22 bases between. CDR3 loop: CASSLRDLRTISFF. In DNA form, the CDR3 reads TGTGCCAGCAGCCTCCGGGACCTTAGAACGATTTCTTTCTTT.

This clonotype was seen repeatedly, ten times or more. This rearrangement joins TRBV20-1 to TRBJ2-1; D unresolved. The CDR3 has 13 amino acids. Germline CDR1 and CDR2: DFQATT and SNEGSKA (reference sequence). Trimming cost V 1 base and J 7 bases, with 11 bases left between them. The CDR3 loop reads CSARGPHGNEQFF. In DNA form, the CDR3 reads TGCAGTGCTAGAGGGCCCCATGGGAATGAGCAGTTCTTC.

The chain couples TRBV11-2 to TRBJ2-3, with TRBD2 matching over 11 bases. This CDR3 has 15 amino acids. CDR1 SGHAT and CDR2 FQNNGV come from the germline V gene. Germline trimming cut 3 bases from V and 6 bases from J; bases unmatched to any gene: 5. DNA for the CDR3: TGTGCCAGCAGCTTTAGGACTAGCGGGCTTGATACGCAGTATTTT. Translating gives CASSFRTSGLDTQYF.

This clonotype was detected ten times or more. The chain employs TRBV12-3 or TRBV12-4 and TRBJ2-2; D remains unclear. CDR3 length: 11 amino acids. V was pared by 7 bases and J by 6 bases, with 6 bases between. CDR3 nucleotide sequence: TGTGCCAGCATCTCTGCCGGGGAGCTGTTTTTT. It translates to CASISAGELFF.

This clonotype was seen a few times. J is TRBJ2-5 and V is TRBV18; the match to TRBD1 covers 7 bases. CDR1 and CDR2 (germline): KGHSH, LQKENI. Trimming took 3 bases from V and 2 from J; bases not matched to a gene: 9. The CDR3 is made up of 16 amino acids. The CDR3 coding sequence is TGTGCCAGCTCACCGTACCCTGGGACAGCTCAAGAGACCCAGTACTTC. Its protein is CASSPYPGTAQETQYF. The full variable domain, with the rest looked up from reference TRBV18 and TRBJ2-5, is NAGVMQNPRHLVRRRGQEARLRCSPMKGHSHVYWYRQLPEEGLKFMVYLQKENIIDESGMPKERFSAEFPKEGPSILRIQQVVRGDSAAYFCASSPYPGTAQETQYFGPGTRLLVL.

This clonotype was recorded many times. The chain has TRBV12-3 or TRBV12-4 and TRBJ2-7; 7 positions agree with TRBD1. The CDR3 has 14 amino acids. V lost 6 bases, J lost 2 bases, and 7 bases stayed unmatched. As DNA, the CDR3 is TGTGCCAGCAGACCGACAGGGCCGACCTACGAGCAGTACTTC. This gives the protein CASRPTGPTYEQYF.

A few counts support this clonotype. CDR3 in amino acids: CASSPPGPHNEQFF. In nucleotides, the CDR3 is TGTGCCAGCAGCCCCCCGGGACCCCACAATGAGCAGTTCTTC. The chain recombines TRBV7-3 with TRBJ2-1, with D perhaps given as TRBD1 or TRBD2 (5 bases each). The V end was cut by 5 bases, the J end by 5 bases, with 13 bases between. Germline V gene lookup returns CDR1 SGHTA and CDR2 FQGTGA. This CDR3 region has 14 residues. The entire variable domain, with the rest obtained from reference TRBV7-3 and TRBJ2-1, is as follows: GAGVSQTPSNKVTEKGKYVELRCDPISGHTALYWYRQSLGQGPEFLIYFQGTGAADDSGLPNDRFFAVRPEGSVSTLKIQRTERGDSAVYLCASSPPGPHNEQFFGPGTRLTVL.

The table lists this clonotype with a few counts. J is TRBJ1-1 and V is TRBV6-6; D not resolved. Trimming shortened V by 6 bases and J by 6 bases, and 14 bases separated the two germline ends. Germline V gives CDR1 MNHNY, CDR2 SVGAGI (reference sequence). The CDR3 is 13 amino acids. CDR3 nucleotides: TGTGCCAGCAGCCCACACGGTGTGGCTGAAGCTTTCTTT. It encodes CASSPHGVAEAFF.

This clonotype was recorded many times. J is TRBJ2-5 and V is TRBV9, with D unclear. In germline, CDR1 is SGDLS, CDR2 YYNGEE. CDR3 size: 12 residues. V lost 0 bases and J 5 bases, leaving 5 bases between the germline ends. CDR3 residues: CASSVVGETQYF. The CDR3 DNA is TGTGCCAGCAGCGTAGTGGGGGAGACCCAGTACTTC. Variable domain in full (rest from reference TRBV9 and TRBJ2-5): DSGVTQTPKHLITATGQRVTLRCSPRSGDLSVYWYQQSLDQGLQFLIQYYNGEERAKGNILERFSAQQFPDLHSELNLSSLELGDSALYFCASSVVGETQYFGPGTRLLVL.

The V gene is TRBV28, the J gene TRBJ1-1, with a tentative D call TRBD1 (5 bases). The CDR3 is 12 residues long. Germline assignment: CDR1 MDHEN and CDR2 SYDVKM. V shed 7 bases and J shed 11 bases, with 17 bases lying between them. CDR3 amino acids: CASMSAPGAAFF. The CDR3 DNA reads TGTGCCAGCATGTCAGCCCCCGGGGCGGCTTTCTTT. Full variable domain (outside the CDR3, taken from reference TRBV28 and TRBJ1-1): DVKVTQSSRYLVKRTGEKVFLECVQDMDHENMFWYRQDPGLGLRLIYFSYDVKMKEKGDIPEGYSVSREKKERFSLILESASTNQTSMYLCASMSAPGAAFFGQGTRLTVV.

The rearrangement joins TRBV3-1 to TRBJ1-2; D unclear. The CDR3 covers 11 residues. V shed 3 bases and J shed 8 bases, with 7 bases lying between them. Germline values: CDR1 LGHDT, CDR2 YNNKEL (reference sequence). In DNA, the CDR3 is TGTGCCAGCAGCCACGGTTCGGGCTACACCTTC. Protein sequence: CASSHGSGYTF.

This chain joins TRBV7-6 and TRBJ1-1; 7 bases are a match to TRBD1. Trimming at V came to 2 bases and at J to 2 bases, leaving 8 bases not matched to a gene. This CDR3 is 16 amino acids long. Germline V gene data show CDR1 as SGHVS and CDR2 as FNYEAQ. Here the CDR3 reads CASSLTGGTANTEAFF. The CDR3 DNA sequence: TGTGCCAGCAGCTTAACGGGCGGGACAGCCAACACTGAAGCTTTCTTT.

This clonotype was recorded many times. The chain uses TRBV28 and TRBJ2-7; maybe TRBD1 (6 bases). The CDR3 is made up of 14 amino acids. The V gene's germline CDR1 is MDHEN and CDR2 SYDVKM. The V and J ends lost 9 bases and 0 bases respectively, with 15 bases between them. CDR3 nucleotide sequence: TGTGCCAGTACTAGGACAGCCGTCTCCTACGAGCAGTACTTC. Residues: CASTRTAVSYEQYF.

This clonotype was counted at least ten times. The rearrangement uses TRBV15 and TRBJ2-1; 9 nucleotides align to TRBD2. There are 18 residues in the CDR3. J lost 0 bases, V lost 0 bases, and 6 bases had no gene match. Germline V gene data show CDR1 as LNHNV and CDR2 as YYDKDF (reference sequence). The CDR3 DNA is TGTGCCACCAGCAGAGAAGGAAGCGGGAGGAGCTCCTACAATGAGCAGTTCTTC. This translates into CATSREGSGRSSYNEQFF. Together with reference TRBV15 and TRBJ2-1, the CDR3 gives the full variable domain: DAMVIQNPRYQVTQFGKPVTLSCSQTLNHNVMYWYQQKSSQAPKLLFHYYDKDFNNEADTPDNFQSRRPNTSFCFLDIRSPGLGDTAMYLCATSREGSGRSSYNEQFFGPGTRLTVL.

The sample holds a few counts of this clonotype. The rearrangement uses TRBV7-6 and TRBJ2-3, with 7 bases lining up with TRBD1. Germline V CDR1 and CDR2: SGHVS, FNYEAQ. The CDR3 consists of 15 residues. The V segment lost 4 bases and the J segment 11 bases; nucleotides outside the gene matches: 15. The CDR3 reads CASSSNRGLGVGQYF. In nucleotides, the CDR3 is TGTGCCAGCAGCTCTAACAGGGGCCTAGGAGTAGGGCAGTATTTT.

This clonotype was observed many times. One junction end does not reproduce the germline sequence, and a read error may be involved. This sequence joins TRBV7-3 and TRBJ2-3; D is uncertain. CDR1 is SGHTA, CDR2 FQGTGA, per germline. CDR3 size: 12 residues. Written as DNA, the CDR3 is TGCGCCAGCAGCCTCACCGGAGATACGCAGTATTTT. This codes for CASSLTGDTQYF.